Presented here are 13 T cell receptor beta chains from one specimen sequenced in a study of shared clonotypes between healthy human individuals. The method was immunoSEQ multiplex PCR; TCRdb's version includes in-frame clones alone and lacks a portion of them. The sample records about 2 million clones, approximately 94% being singletons. Positive CCR7 selection of CD45RO-negative cells yielded the naive CD8 cells, and terminally differentiated effector memory CD45RA+ cells were excluded. Sequences were obtained from naive CD8+ T cells sorted from blood. The receptors originated from a young man in good health.

The rearrangement uses TRBV7-9 and TRBJ2-3; a weak D match, TRBD1 (6 bases). Germline CDR1 is SEHNR and CDR2 is FQNEAQ (reference sequence). The CDR3 is 15 amino acids. V dropped 5 bases and J dropped 0 bases, with 12 bases sitting between them. The CDR3 loop reads CASSVQGSSTDTQYF. In nucleotides, the CDR3 is TGTGCCAGCAGCGTCCAGGGGTCCAGCACAGATACGCAGTATTTT.

The J gene is TRBJ2-7, the V gene TRBV29-1; D tentatively reads TRBD1 or TRBD2 (5 bases each). The CDR3 sequence is 15 residues long. Deletions cut 4 bases from V and 2 bases from J, with 18 bases between. Germline V gene sequence: CDR1 SQVTM, CDR2 ANQGSEA. The CDR3 coding sequence is TGCAGCGTTGTCCCGAGGGGCAAAGGAACCTACGAGCAGTACTTC. This gives the protein CSVVPRGKGTYEQYF.

The V gene is TRBV4-1, the J gene TRBJ2-3; D is ambiguous. Trimming removed 4 bases at V and 2 bases at J, with 10 bases between. CDR1 and CDR2 (germline): MGHRA, YSYEKL. The CDR3 has 14 residues. The chain's CDR3 is CASSRGLPTDTQYF. The CDR3 nucleotides read TGCGCCAGCAGCCGCGGTCTTCCCACAGATACGCAGTATTTT.

The CDR3 bases are TGTGCCAGCAGCTCTGGGGCGGGGACAGTCGAGAGAGGGGAGCAGTACTTC. It translates to CASSSGAGTVERGEQYF. The chain uses TRBV7-9 and TRBJ2-7, with D possibly being TRBD1 (7 bases). V lost 4 bases and J lost 7, with 26 bases in between. The germline gives CDR1 SEHNR, CDR2 FQNEAQ (reference sequence). The CDR3 spans 17 residues.

This clone came up once. The chain links TRBV15 to TRBJ1-4; D remains ambiguous. Trimming removed 0 bases at V and 6 bases at J, with 17 bases between. Germline loops: CDR1 LNHNV, CDR2 YYDKDF (reference sequence). The CDR3 runs 17 residues. The CDR3 sequence: CATSRDGRAALDEKLFF. CDR3 coding DNA: TGTGCCACCAGCAGAGATGGACGGGCGGCCCTGGATGAAAAACTGTTTTTT.

The rearrangement uses TRBV7-6 and TRBJ1-1; no definite D call. V was cut by 1 base and J by 6 bases, with 15 bases left in between. The CDR3 consists of 15 residues. CDR1 and CDR2 from the germline V gene are SGHVS and FNYEAQ. CDR3 nucleotide sequence: TGTGCCAGCAGCTTAGACAAGGGCGGGTTGGCTGAAGCTTTCTTT. This encodes CASSLDKGGLAEAFF.

The J gene is TRBJ2-7, the V gene TRBV4-1; 7 positions match TRBD1. CDR1 MGHRA and CDR2 YSYEKL come from the germline V gene. Trimming removed 4 bases from V and 2 bases from J; junction bases left unmatched: 8. There are 15 residues in the CDR3. CDR3 in amino acids: CASSLTGMAAYEQYF. In DNA form, the CDR3 reads TGCGCCAGCAGCCTGACAGGGATGGCGGCCTACGAGCAGTACTTC.

About this clone: Distinct nucleotide sequences in the sample also encode this CDR3. This chain links TRBV6-6 with TRBJ2-7; perhaps TRBD2 as D (5 bases). Germline assignment: CDR1 MNHNY and CDR2 SVGAGI (reference sequence). The CDR3 sequence is 13 residues long. Trimming cost V 0 bases and J 2 bases, with 5 bases left between them. CDR3 DNA sequence: TGTGCCAGCAGTTACTCCGGGACCTACGAGCAGTACTTC. This encodes CASSYSGTYEQYF.

The chain couples TRBV7-8 to TRBJ2-2; no reliable D call. Germline V gene lookup returns CDR1 SGHVS and CDR2 FQNEAQ. The CDR3 is 13 amino acids. With 1 base removed from V and 6 bases from J, the gap between germline ends came to 6 bases. The CDR3 loop is CASSLGIPGELFF. CDR3 coding DNA: TGTGCCAGCAGCTTAGGCATTCCCGGGGAGCTGTTTTTT.

This chain joins TRBV10-3 and TRBJ2-2; D remains unclear. Germline loops: CDR1 ENHRY, CDR2 SYGVKD. The CDR3 has 14 residues. Trimming took off 3 bases at V and 6 bases at J, with 11 bases between the two ends. The CDR3 DNA sequence: TGTGCCATCAGTGAAGGTCGGATTTCCGGGGAGCTGTTTTTT. Its protein is CAISEGRISGELFF.

The chain is built from TRBV13 and TRBJ2-7; perhaps TRBD2 as D (5 bases). This CDR3 contains 14 residues. Germline V gene lookup returns CDR1 PRHDT and CDR2 FYEKMQ (reference sequence). V was cut by 3 bases and J by 3 bases, with 12 bases left in between. As DNA, the CDR3 is TGTGCCAGCAGCTTCTTGGAGGAGAACTACGAGCAGTACTTC. Protein product: CASSFLEENYEQYF.

This clone was seen a single time. The chain links TRBV30 to TRBJ1-4; D is ambiguous. The CDR3 spans 14 residues. Germline CDR1 is GTSNPN and CDR2 is SVGIG (reference sequence). Trimming left V 3 bases short and J 0 bases short, with 8 bases between. Here the CDR3 DNA reads TGTGCCTGGAGCTACAGCTCAACTAATGAAAAACTGTTTTTT. It codes for CAWSYSSTNEKLFF. The full variable domain, with the rest looked up from reference TRBV30 and TRBJ1-4, is SQTIHQWPATLVQPVGSPLSLECTVEGTSNPNLYWYRQAAGRGLQLLFYSVGIGQISSEVPQNLSASRPQDRQFILSSKKLLLSDSGFYLCAWSYSSTNEKLFFGSGTQLSVL.

In regard to this clone: This specimen includes other DNA sequences encoding the same CDR3. The CDR3 DNA follows: TGTGCCAGCAGCTTGGAGGGCAGGGATTCACCCCTCCACTTT. Encoded protein: CASSLEGRDSPLHF. The chain links TRBV7-9 to TRBJ1-6, with D maybe TRBD1 (5 bases). The V end was cut by 3 bases, the J end by 8 bases, with 11 bases between. CDR3 length: 14 residues. Germline lookup yields CDR1 SEHNR and CDR2 FQNEAQ (reference sequence).